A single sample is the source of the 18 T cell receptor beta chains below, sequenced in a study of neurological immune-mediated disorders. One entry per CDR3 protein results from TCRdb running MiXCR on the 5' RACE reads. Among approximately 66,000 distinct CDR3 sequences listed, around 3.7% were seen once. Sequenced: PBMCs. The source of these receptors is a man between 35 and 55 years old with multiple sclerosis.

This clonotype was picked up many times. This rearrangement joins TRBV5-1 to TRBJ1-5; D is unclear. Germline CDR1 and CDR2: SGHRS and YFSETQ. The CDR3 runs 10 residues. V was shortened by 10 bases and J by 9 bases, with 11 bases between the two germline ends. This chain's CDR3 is CAYLGGPQHF. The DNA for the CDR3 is TGCGCCTATCTCGGAGGGCCCCAGCATTTT.

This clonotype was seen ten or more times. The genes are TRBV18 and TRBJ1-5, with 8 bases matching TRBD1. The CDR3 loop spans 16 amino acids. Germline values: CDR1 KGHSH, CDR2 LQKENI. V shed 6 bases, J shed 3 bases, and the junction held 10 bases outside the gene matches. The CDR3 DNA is TGTGCCAGCTCCGGACAGGGCGGGGTGGTCAATCAGCCCCAGCATTTT. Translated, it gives CASSGQGGVVNQPQHF.

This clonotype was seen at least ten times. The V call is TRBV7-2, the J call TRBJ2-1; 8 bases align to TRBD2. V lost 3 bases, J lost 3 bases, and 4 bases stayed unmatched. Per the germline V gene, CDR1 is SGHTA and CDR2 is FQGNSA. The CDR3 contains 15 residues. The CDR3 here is CASSFAGGGYNEQFF. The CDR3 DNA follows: TGTGCCAGCAGCTTCGCGGGGGGTGGCTACAATGAGCAGTTCTTC.

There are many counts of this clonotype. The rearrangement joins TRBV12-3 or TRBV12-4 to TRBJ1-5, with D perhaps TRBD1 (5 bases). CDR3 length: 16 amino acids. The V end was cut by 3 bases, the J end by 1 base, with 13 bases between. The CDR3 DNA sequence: TGTGCCAGCAGTTTGAGCGGGGGAAGAAGCAATCAGCCCCAGCATTTT. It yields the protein CASSLSGGRSNQPQHF.

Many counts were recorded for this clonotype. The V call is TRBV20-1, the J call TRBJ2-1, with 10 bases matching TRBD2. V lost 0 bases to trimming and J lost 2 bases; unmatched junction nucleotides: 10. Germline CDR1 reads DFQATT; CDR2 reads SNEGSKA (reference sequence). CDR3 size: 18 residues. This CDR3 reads CSARDRIGLADAYNEQFF. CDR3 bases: TGCAGTGCTAGAGATAGGATCGGACTAGCGGATGCCTACAATGAGCAGTTCTTC.

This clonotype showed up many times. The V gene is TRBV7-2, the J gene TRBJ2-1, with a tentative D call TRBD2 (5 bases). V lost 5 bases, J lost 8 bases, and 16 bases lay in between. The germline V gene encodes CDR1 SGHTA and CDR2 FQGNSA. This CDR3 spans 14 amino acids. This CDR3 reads CASSQRRTADEQFF. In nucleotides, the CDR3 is TGTGCCAGCAGCCAAAGACGGACTGCCGATGAGCAGTTCTTC.

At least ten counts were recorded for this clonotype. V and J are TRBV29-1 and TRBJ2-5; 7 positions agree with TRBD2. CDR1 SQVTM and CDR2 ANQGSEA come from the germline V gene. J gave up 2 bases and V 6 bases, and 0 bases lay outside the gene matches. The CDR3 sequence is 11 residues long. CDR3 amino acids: CSVAGQETQYF. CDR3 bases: TGCAGCGTAGCGGGGCAAGAGACCCAGTACTTC.

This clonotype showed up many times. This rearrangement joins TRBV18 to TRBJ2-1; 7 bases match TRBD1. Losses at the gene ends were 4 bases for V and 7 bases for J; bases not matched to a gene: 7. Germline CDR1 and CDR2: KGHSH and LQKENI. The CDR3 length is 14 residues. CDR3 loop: CASSRDRQKNEQFF. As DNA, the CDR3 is TGTGCCAGCTCACGGGACAGACAAAAGAATGAGCAGTTCTTC.

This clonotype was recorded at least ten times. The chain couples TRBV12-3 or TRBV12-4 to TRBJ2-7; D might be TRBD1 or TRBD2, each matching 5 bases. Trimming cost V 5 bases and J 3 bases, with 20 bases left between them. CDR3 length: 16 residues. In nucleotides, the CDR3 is TGTGCCAGCAGTCAAGGGACGTCGGGAAAAAACTACGAGCAGTACTTC. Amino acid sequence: CASSQGTSGKNYEQYF.

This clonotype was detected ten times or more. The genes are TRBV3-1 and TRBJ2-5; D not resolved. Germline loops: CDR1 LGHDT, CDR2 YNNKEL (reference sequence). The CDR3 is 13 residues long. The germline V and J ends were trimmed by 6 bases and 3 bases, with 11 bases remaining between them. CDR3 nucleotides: TGTGCCAGCAGTTACGACTCTGAAGAGACCCAGTACTTC. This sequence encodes CASSYDSEETQYF.

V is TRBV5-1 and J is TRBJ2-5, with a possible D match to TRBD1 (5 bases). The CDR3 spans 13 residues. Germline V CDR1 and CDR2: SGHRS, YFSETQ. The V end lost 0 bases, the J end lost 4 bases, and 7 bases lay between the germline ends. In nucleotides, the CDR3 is TGCGCCAGCAGCTTGGGAAGGGGAGAGACCCAGTACTTC. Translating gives CASSLGRGETQYF.

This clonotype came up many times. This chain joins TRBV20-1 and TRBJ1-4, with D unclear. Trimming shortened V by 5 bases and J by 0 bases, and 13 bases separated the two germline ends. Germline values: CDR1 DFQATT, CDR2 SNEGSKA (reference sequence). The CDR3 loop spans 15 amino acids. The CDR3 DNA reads TGCAGTGCTTTTCCGGGTTTTGCAACTAATGAAAAACTGTTTTTT. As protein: CSAFPGFATNEKLFF.

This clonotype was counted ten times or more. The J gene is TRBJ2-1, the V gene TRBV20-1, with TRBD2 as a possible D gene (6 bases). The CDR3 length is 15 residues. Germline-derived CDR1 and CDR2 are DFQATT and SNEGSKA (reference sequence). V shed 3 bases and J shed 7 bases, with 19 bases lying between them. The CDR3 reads CSASPPGLARNEQFF. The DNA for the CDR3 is TGCAGTGCTAGCCCTCCGGGCCTAGCGAGGAATGAGCAGTTCTTC.

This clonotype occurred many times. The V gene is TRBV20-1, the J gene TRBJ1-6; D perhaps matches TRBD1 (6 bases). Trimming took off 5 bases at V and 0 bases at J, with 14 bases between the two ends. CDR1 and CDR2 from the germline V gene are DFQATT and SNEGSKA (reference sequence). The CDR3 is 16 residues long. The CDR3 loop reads CSASDSRSSYNSPLHF. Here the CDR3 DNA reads TGCAGTGCTTCGGACAGCAGGAGCTCCTATAATTCACCCCTCCACTTT.

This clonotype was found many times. CDR3 bases: TGCGCCAGCAGCTTGAGGGGACAGGACGGAAGAAATGGCTACACCTTC. Its protein is CASSLRGQDGRNGYTF. The chain is built from TRBV5-1 and TRBJ1-2, with 8 bases fitting TRBD1. Germline CDR1 is SGHRS and CDR2 is YFSETQ. The CDR3 runs 16 residues. With V trimmed by 1 base and J by 6 bases, 11 bases remained unmatched.

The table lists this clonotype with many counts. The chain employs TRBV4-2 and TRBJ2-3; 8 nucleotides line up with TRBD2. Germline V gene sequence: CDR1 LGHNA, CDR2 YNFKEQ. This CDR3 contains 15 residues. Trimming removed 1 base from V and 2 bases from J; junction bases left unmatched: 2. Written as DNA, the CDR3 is TGTGCCAGCAGCCAAGTCGGGGGGGACACAGATACGCAGTATTTT. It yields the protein CASSQVGGDTDTQYF.

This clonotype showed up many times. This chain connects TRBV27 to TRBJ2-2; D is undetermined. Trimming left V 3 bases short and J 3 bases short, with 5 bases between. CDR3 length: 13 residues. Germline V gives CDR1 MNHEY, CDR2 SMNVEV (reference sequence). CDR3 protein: CASSFGHTGELFF. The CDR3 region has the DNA TGTGCCAGCAGTTTCGGCCACACCGGGGAGCTGTTTTTT.

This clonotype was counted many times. The CDR3 DNA is TGCAGTGCTATAGGGACCTTCGGCTACACCTTC. Protein sequence: CSAIGTFGYTF. The chain recombines TRBV20-1 with TRBJ1-2, with D possibly TRBD1 on 5 matching bases. Trimming left V 4 bases short and J 8 bases short, with 11 bases between. The CDR3 loop spans 11 amino acids. CDR1 and CDR2 (germline): DFQATT, SNEGSKA (reference sequence).